Listed below are T cell receptor beta chains from one sample, sequenced in a study of cytomegalovirus exposure and HLA in healthy donors. Clones were read by immunoSEQ multiplex PCR, and TCRdb kept only the in-frame ones, dropping some. The sample holds 100,000 to 150,000 clones, 74% seen once. The sequenced sample consisted of PBMCs. All receptors come from a middle-aged man in good health and CMV-seropositive. CDR3s include the opening cysteine and the closing phenylalanine or tryptophan.

TRBV7-9,CASSLVTGMANVLTF
TRBV4-1,CASSQDPPGLAYEQYF
TRBV11-2,CASSLVGGGTDTQYF
TRBV7-8,CASSDGQTRMIYGYTF
TRBV6-6,CASRGRYGTEAFF
TRBV30,CAWIRRENTEAFF
TRBV18,CASSPQGVVGTEAFF
TRBV19,CASSPGLVYTGELFF
TRBV29-1,CSVEGLATNTGELFF
TRBV19,CASSIGQVYNEQFF
TRBV7-2,CASRPGTGLTYEQYF
TRBV6-5,CASSRSGAGGETQYF
TRBV12-5,CASASGQSYEQYF
TRBV4-1,CASSLEGMGLLGNTIYF
TRBV19,CASAGTGGNQPQHF
TRBV5-4,CASSLWQGTGANVLTF
TRBV19,CASSTGTGGLGYEQYF
TRBV28,CASSLFSGDQPQHF
TRBV9,CASSVGWGASGRIETGELFF
TRBV28,CASRGGQLGGYTF
TRBV28,CASSTRDKATNEKLFF
TRBV10-3,CATRTDLNTEAFF
TRBV19,CASSISQGEKLFF
TRBV5-4,CASSWAGQGLQETQYF
TRBV7-8,CASSLLRQVSNQPQHF
TRBV27,CASSYQATDYGYTF
TRBV30,CAWSVHLNYGYTF
TRBV15,CATSRDSGGGADTQYF
TRBV7-2,CASRAGQGGNTEAFF
TRBV11-2,CASSSFLAGDVETQYF
TRBV30,CAWSAAGGRYEQYF
TRBV2,CASSVGGQGTGELFF